The clone carrying this T cell receptor (beta chain) was observed a few times. V was clipped by 9 bases and J by 3 bases, with 14 bases between them. Germline V gives CDR1 KGHDR, CDR2 SFDVKD. The length of the CDR3 is 13 residues. In the authors' methods: Researchers report that nucleated cell counts were estimated from reference gene primer amplification. The protocol was immunoSEQ multiplex PCR, while the TCRdb copy is restricted to in-frame clones and leaves out a portion. V, J and clone size were drawn from that table, and D and trimming were deduced from the DNA. The data hold around 130,000 clones, with 84% observed a single time. This record comes from a study of blood T cell repertoires in COVID-19. Overall study context: T cells, B-cell-depleted T cells, or PBMCs provided the cDNA or gDNA that served as material.

Someone with COVID-19 had been met by exposed participants within 2 weeks before study entry. What was sequenced was PBMCs or T cells enriched from blood (not recorded which). V gene TRBV24-1 combines with J gene TRBJ2-7; TRBD1 is a possible D gene (5 bases). This clonotype was obtained from a woman aged 18-30 years who had been exposed to COVID-19. The CDR3 spells CATPTSGNYEQYF. The CDR3 nucleotides read TGTGCCACCCCTACTTCAGGGAACTACGAGCAGTACTTC.